This T cell receptor (beta chain) comes out of a study of beta chain features in type 1 diabetes. Study-wide results and limits: Patients with Type 1 diabetes showed moderately but significantly shorter TCRB CDR3s in all four CD4+ subsets. Diminished insertions and augmented deletions at VDJ junctions characterized type 1 diabetes patients.

To note about this clone: Its specificity is not known.

As every portion of the isolated RNA was reverse transcribed, the sequencing read expressed TCRB transcripts. The assay was immunoSEQ multiplex PCR, and TCRdb's table has in-frame clones only and misses some. The top ten clones hold roughly 0.015% of a sample with about 340,000 clones, about 13% of them seen once. The germline V and J ends were trimmed by 1 base and 4 bases, with 6 bases remaining between them. CDR3 size: 13 residues. CDR1 SGHDT and CDR2 YYEEEE come from the germline V gene. CD45RO/CCR7/CD25/CD127/CD95/CD27 separated CD4+ naive, central memory, regulatory and stem cell-like memory cells by sorting.

This receptor was obtained from a woman between 18 and 29 years old with type 1 diabetes. The rearrangement uses TRBV5-6 and TRBJ1-5; D gene uncertain. The specimen was naive CD4+ T cells from blood. The CDR3: CASSLWQNQPQHF. DNA for the CDR3: TGTGCCAGCAGCTTGTGGCAGAATCAGCCCCAGCATTTT.